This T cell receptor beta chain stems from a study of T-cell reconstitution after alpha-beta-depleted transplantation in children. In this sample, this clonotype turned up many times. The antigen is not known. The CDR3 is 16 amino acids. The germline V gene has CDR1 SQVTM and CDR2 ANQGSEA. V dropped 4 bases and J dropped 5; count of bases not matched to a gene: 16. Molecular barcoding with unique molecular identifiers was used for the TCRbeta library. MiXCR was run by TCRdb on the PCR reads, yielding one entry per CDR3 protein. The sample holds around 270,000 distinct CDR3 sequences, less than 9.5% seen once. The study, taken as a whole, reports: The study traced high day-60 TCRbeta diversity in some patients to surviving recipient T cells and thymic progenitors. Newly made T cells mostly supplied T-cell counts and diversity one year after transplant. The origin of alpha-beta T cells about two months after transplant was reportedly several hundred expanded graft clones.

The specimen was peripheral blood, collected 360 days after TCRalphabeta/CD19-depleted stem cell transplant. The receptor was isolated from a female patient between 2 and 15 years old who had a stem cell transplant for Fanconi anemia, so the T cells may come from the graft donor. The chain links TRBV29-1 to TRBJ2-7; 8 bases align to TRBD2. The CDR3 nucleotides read TGCAGCGTTGGATATTGGCGGGGGGATTCTGGGAACGAGCAGTACTTC. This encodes CSVGYWRGDSGNEQYF.